The 7 T cell receptor beta chains presented below share a single source sample, sequenced in a study of blood T cells in healthy people across ages. A second PCR, run for about 6 to 11 cycles, used a sample-barcoded 5' primer plus a J-beta primer mix. TCRdb redid the calling of the 5' RACE reads with MiXCR, one entry per CDR3 protein. The repertoire holds 1.8 million or so distinct CDR3 sequences, with about 39% as singletons. Sequencing was performed on blood. The source of these receptors is a human donor in good health.

The chain is built from TRBV5-1 and TRBJ1-5; TRBD1 agrees at 8 bases. Germline lookup yields CDR1 SGHRS and CDR2 YFSETQ. With 0 bases clipped from V and 7 bases from J, the junction kept 6 bases outside the gene matches. The CDR3 consists of 15 residues. CDR3 sequence reads: CASSLDQTGVQPQHF. DNA for the CDR3: TGCGCCAGCAGCTTGGATCAGACAGGGGTACAGCCCCAGCATTTT. Combining the CDR3 with reference TRBV5-1 and TRBJ1-5 gives the whole variable domain KAGVTQTPRYLIKTRGQQVTLSCSPISGHRSVSWYQQTPGQGLQFLFEYFSETQRNKGNFPGRFSGRQFSNSRSEMNVSTLELGDSALYLCASSLDQTGVQPQHFGDGTRLSIL.

This sequence joins TRBV5-1 and TRBJ2-7; 9 nucleotides line up with TRBD2. Judging by the DNA end, TRBJ2-5 fits better; the J call may be wrong. CDR3 length: 14 amino acids. Germline CDR1 and CDR2: SGHRS and YFSETQ. The CDR3 loop is CASSLAGMGETQYF. The DNA for the CDR3 is TGCGCCAGCAGCCTAGCGGGAATGGGGGAGACCCAGTACTTC.

J is TRBJ1-1 and V is TRBV5-6, with D uncertain. Per the germline V gene, CDR1 is SGHDT and CDR2 is YYEEEE. The CDR3 extends over 17 amino acids. The V and J ends lost 4 bases and 0 bases respectively, with 19 bases between them. CDR3 residues: CASSPHREGSMNTEAFF. In nucleotides, the CDR3 is TGTGCCAGCAGCCCACATCGGGAGGGATCAATGAACACTGAAGCTTTCTTT.

This chain joins TRBV5-5 and TRBJ2-7; 9 nucleotides line up with TRBD1. Germline V gene lookup returns CDR1 SGHKS and CDR2 YYEKEE (reference sequence). The CDR3 extends over 15 amino acids. Germline trimming cut 0 bases from V and 1 base from J; bases unmatched to any gene: 2. The chain's CDR3 is CASSLGDRASYEQYF. The CDR3 DNA reads as TGTGCCAGCAGCTTGGGGGACAGGGCTTCCTACGAGCAGTACTTC.

J is TRBJ2-4 and V is TRBV12-3 or TRBV12-4, with D possibly matching TRBD2 (5 bases). The germline V and J ends were trimmed by 3 bases and 13 bases, with 16 bases remaining between them. The CDR3 totals 13 residues. CDR3 DNA: TGTGCCAGCAGTTTTCGGCCAGCCTGGGAGCAGTACTTC. Translating it yields CASSFRPAWEQYF.

The V and J genes are TRBV10-3 and TRBJ1-1, with 7 bases matching TRBD1. Losses at the gene ends were 0 bases for V and 2 bases for J; bases not matched to a gene: 3. CDR1 and CDR2 from the germline V gene are ENHRY and SYGVKD. The CDR3 loop spans 15 amino acids. CDR3 sequence reads: CAISESGQINTEAFF. CDR3 nucleotide sequence: TGTGCCATCAGTGAGTCGGGACAGATCAACACTGAAGCTTTCTTT.

This clonotype was seen a few times. V gene TRBV10-3 combines with J gene TRBJ2-3, with D possibly being TRBD1 (5 bases). CDR3 length: 16 amino acids. V lost 0 bases to trimming and J lost 2 bases, with 12 bases between them. Germline CDR1 is ENHRY and CDR2 is SYGVKD. This chain's CDR3 is CAISESAGLNTDTQYF. The CDR3 DNA follows: TGTGCCATCAGTGAGTCGGCAGGGTTGAACACAGATACGCAGTATTTT.